The 20 T cell receptor beta chains below come from one sample, sequenced in a study of blood T cell repertoires in COVID-19. The method was immunoSEQ multiplex PCR; TCRdb's version includes in-frame clones alone and lacks a portion of them. The sample yields 88,000 or so clones, 70% to 90% seen once. Sequencing was carried out using peripheral blood. These receptors were taken from a human donor in a cohort sampled during active COVID-19.

The chain joins TRBV7-9 to TRBJ2-7; the D is unclear. CDR1 SEHNR and CDR2 FQNEAQ come from the germline V gene (reference sequence). V lost 4 bases, J lost 4 bases, and 14 bases lay in between. There are 14 residues in the CDR3. CDR3 DNA sequence: TGTGCCAGCAGCTCCATGGCGGCCCCGTACGAGCAGTACTTC. Its translation: CASSSMAAPYEQYF.

The CDR3 reads CASSLAGASTGELFF. DNA of the CDR3: TGTGCCAGCAGCTTAGCAGGGGCGAGCACCGGGGAGCTGTTTTTT. V usage is TRBV7-2 and J usage is TRBJ2-2; TRBD1 might be the D (5 bases). Looked up from germline, CDR1 is SGHTA and CDR2 is FQGNSA. This CDR3 is 15 amino acids long. The V end was cut by 0 bases, the J end by 4 bases, with 9 bases between.

This clone was seen only a few times. The V gene is TRBV3-1 (or the pseudogene TRBV3-2), the J gene TRBJ1-1; D gene ambiguous. Germline CDR1 is LGHDT and CDR2 is YNNKEL (reference sequence). Trimming removed 1 base from V and 8 bases from J, with 17 bases in between. The CDR3 runs to 15 residues. The CDR3 DNA reads TGTGCCAGCAGCCAAGTATCTTCGGGGTTTTTAGAAGCTTTCTTT. This translates into CASSQVSSGFLEAFF.

This chain connects TRBV2 to TRBJ2-7; TRBD1 matches at 10 bases. This CDR3 spans 14 amino acids. Germline CDR1 SNHLY, CDR2 FYNNEI. Trimming removed 7 bases from V and 6 bases from J; junction bases left unmatched: 9. The CDR3 DNA reads TGTGCCAGCATCACCGGGACAGGGGTAGTCGAGCAGTACTTC. Protein: CASITGTGVVEQYF.

This clone was seen a handful of times. This chain links TRBV7-3 with TRBJ1-2, with TRBD1 identical over 11 bases. The CDR3 extends over 15 amino acids. The V segment lost 4 bases and the J segment 8 bases; nucleotides outside the gene matches: 9. Germline CDR1 SGHTA, CDR2 FQGTGA. The CDR3 region is CASSSLGQGALGYTF. The DNA of the CDR3 is TGTGCCAGCAGCTCATTAGGACAGGGGGCCCTGGGCTACACCTTC.

J is TRBJ1-5 and V is TRBV19; TRBD1 agrees at 9 bases. Germline CDR1 is LNHDA and CDR2 is SQIVND (reference sequence). After removal of 7 bases from V and 6 bases from J, the junction contained 7 bases not matched to a gene. The CDR3 totals 14 residues. The CDR3 coding sequence is TGTGCCAGTACCATGGGGGACAGGGTTCAGCCCCAGCATTTT. As protein: CASTMGDRVQPQHF.

CDR3 protein: CASSSTPAVHGELFF. The CDR3 DNA reads TGTGCCAGCAGCTCTACGCCAGCGGTCCACGGGGAGCTGTTTTTT. The genes are TRBV7-2 and TRBJ2-2, with D perhaps matching TRBD2 (5 bases). The germline V gene encodes CDR1 SGHTA and CDR2 FQGNSA. The CDR3 loop spans 15 amino acids. V lost 4 bases and J lost 7, with 16 bases in between.

The chain couples TRBV28 to TRBJ2-7, with a tentative D call TRBD1 (6 bases). Germline loops: CDR1 MDHEN, CDR2 SYDVKM. V was shortened by 7 bases and J by 4 bases, with 11 bases between the two germline ends. The CDR3 loop spans 12 amino acids. The CDR3 sequence: CASKQTGYEQYF. The CDR3 DNA follows: TGTGCCAGCAAACAAACAGGGTACGAGCAGTACTTC.

The V call is TRBV5-5, the J call TRBJ2-5; maybe TRBD1 (6 bases). CDR3 length equals 15 residues. Germline V gives CDR1 SGHKS, CDR2 YYEKEE (reference sequence). Trimming stripped 0 bases from V and 1 base from J, with 10 bases between. CDR3 protein: CASSLDGQTQETQYF. In DNA form, the CDR3 reads TGTGCCAGCAGCTTGGATGGACAGACCCAAGAGACCCAGTACTTC.

V and J are TRBV5-1 and TRBJ2-1, with D maybe TRBD2 (6 bases). V lost 2 bases and J 2 bases, leaving 8 bases between the germline ends. The CDR3 runs to 14 residues. Germline V lookup: CDR1 SGHRS, CDR2 YFSETQ. CDR3 protein: CASSFTSPYNEQFF. The DNA for the CDR3 is TGCGCCAGCAGCTTCACTAGCCCCTACAATGAGCAGTTCTTC.

This clone was recorded a few times. The chain recombines TRBV4-1 with TRBJ2-5; no definite D call. Deletions cut 1 base from V and 7 bases from J, with 19 bases between. Germline V gives CDR1 MGHRA, CDR2 YSYEKL. The CDR3 is made up of 16 amino acids. The CDR3 DNA reads as TGCGCCAGCAGCCAAGTACTCGCCTACCCATCCGGGACCCAGTACTTC. Its protein is CASSQVLAYPSGTQYF.

The chain joins TRBV6-1 to TRBJ2-7; no clear D. V lost 2 bases, J lost 5 bases, and 4 bases lay in between. The CDR3 is made up of 11 amino acids. CDR1 is MNHNS, CDR2 SASEGT, per germline. The CDR3 spells CASSEFNEQYF. The CDR3 coding sequence is TGTGCCAGCAGTGAATTCAACGAGCAGTACTTC.

J is TRBJ2-6 and V is TRBV2; 10 nucleotides match TRBD1. CDR1 and CDR2 from the germline V gene are SNHLY and FYNNEI. Germline trimming cut 6 bases from V and 0 bases from J; bases unmatched to any gene: 5. This CDR3 region has 17 residues. In DNA, the CDR3 is TGTGCCAGCAGACGGGACAGGGGTTTCTCTGGGGCCAACGTCCTGACTTTC. Translating gives CASRRDRGFSGANVLTF.

This chain uses TRBV5-1 with TRBJ2-3, with 13 bases matching TRBD2. Trimming at V came to 6 bases and at J to 5 bases, leaving 3 bases not matched to a gene. The CDR3 is made up of 14 amino acids. CDR1 and CDR2 (germline): SGHRS, YFSETQ. CDR3 sequence reads: CASTRTSGRDTQYF. The CDR3, as DNA: TGCGCCAGCACCCGGACTAGCGGGAGAGATACGCAGTATTTT.

The chain couples TRBV5-1 to TRBJ1-6; 9 positions agree with TRBD1. This CDR3 has 15 amino acids. V lost 3 bases to trimming and J lost 7 bases; unmatched junction nucleotides: 5. The germline gives CDR1 SGHRS, CDR2 YFSETQ. The CDR3 DNA reads TGCGCCAGCAGCTACCGGGACAGGGACAATTCACCCCTCCACTTT. Protein product: CASSYRDRDNSPLHF.

This clone showed up just a few times. CDR3 sequence (DNA): TGTGCCAGCACCTATAGACAGTCGACAGCCTACGAGCAGTACTTC. Protein product: CASTYRQSTAYEQYF. This rearrangement joins TRBV6-5 to TRBJ2-7; tentative D call: TRBD1 (5 bases). CDR3 length: 15 amino acids. From germline, CDR1 is MNHEY and CDR2 SVGAGI. Trimming pared 7 bases from V and 2 bases from J, leaving 18 bases between.

The V gene is TRBV19, the J gene TRBJ1-1; TRBD1 agrees at 9 bases. This CDR3 has 14 amino acids. V lost 5 bases to trimming and J lost 5 bases; unmatched junction nucleotides: 6. Germline assignment: CDR1 LNHDA and CDR2 SQIVND (reference sequence). CDR3 region: CASSVDRGWTEAFF. In nucleotides, the CDR3 is TGTGCCAGTAGTGTGGACAGGGGATGGACTGAAGCTTTCTTT. The variable domain in full, completed from reference TRBV19 and TRBJ1-1, reads DGGITQSPKYLFRKEGQNVTLSCEQNLNHDAMYWYRQDPGQGLRLIYYSQIVNDFQKGDIAEGYSVSREKKESFPLTVTSAQKNPTAFYLCASSVDRGWTEAFFGQGTRLTVV.

The chain combines TRBV19 with TRBJ2-1; D is perhaps TRBD2 (5 bases). CDR3 length: 16 residues. V was trimmed by 4 bases and J by 1 base, leaving 14 bases between them. Germline V lookup: CDR1 LNHDA, CDR2 SQIVND (reference sequence). The CDR3 nucleotides are TGTGCCAGTAGTACGTACAGCGGCGGTTCCTACAATGAGCAGTTCTTC. Amino acids: CASSTYSGGSYNEQFF.

J is TRBJ1-1 and V is TRBV6-6; 7 nucleotides match TRBD1. This CDR3 is 16 amino acids long. Germline V gives CDR1 MNHNY, CDR2 SVGAGI (reference sequence). The ends lost 7 bases at V and 1 base at J; junction bases unmatched: 12. The chain's CDR3 is CASTSGQRSRNTEAFF. The CDR3 nucleotides read TGTGCCAGCACCTCGGGACAGCGATCACGGAACACTGAAGCTTTCTTT.

The V call is TRBV7-3, the J call TRBJ2-3, with unresolved D. This CDR3 has 14 amino acids. Germline V gene lookup returns CDR1 SGHTA and CDR2 FQGTGA. V lost 4 bases and J 0 bases, leaving 8 bases between the germline ends. The CDR3 loop reads CASSSRASTDTQYF. The DNA for the CDR3 is TGTGCCAGCAGCTCCCGCGCTAGCACAGATACGCAGTATTTT.